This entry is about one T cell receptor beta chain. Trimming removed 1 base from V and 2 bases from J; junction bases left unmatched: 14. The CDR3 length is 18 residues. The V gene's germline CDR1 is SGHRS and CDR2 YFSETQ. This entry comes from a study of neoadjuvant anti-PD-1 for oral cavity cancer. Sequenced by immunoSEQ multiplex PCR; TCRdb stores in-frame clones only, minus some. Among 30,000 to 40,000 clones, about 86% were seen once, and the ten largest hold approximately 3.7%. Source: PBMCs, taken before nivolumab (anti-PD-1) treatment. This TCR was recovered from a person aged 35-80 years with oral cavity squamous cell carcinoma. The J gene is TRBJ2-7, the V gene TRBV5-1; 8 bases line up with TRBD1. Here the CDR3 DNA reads TGCGCCAGCAGCTTGCAGGCCCCAGGCAGGGGGCTTCCCTACGAGCAGTACTTC. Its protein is CASSLQAPGRGLPYEQYF.